The source of this T cell receptor (beta chain) is a study of shared clonotypes between healthy human individuals. This CDR3 has 14 amino acids. Per germline, CDR1 SGHAT and CDR2 FQDESV (reference sequence). Trimming shortened V by 2 bases and J by 9 bases, and 14 bases separated the two germline ends. Sequencing used immunoSEQ multiplex PCR; TCRdb keeps in-frame clones, though not all of them. The sample includes roughly 700,000 clones, less than 95% of them seen just once. This chain joins TRBV11-1 and TRBJ2-1; D remains ambiguous. The source is a man aged 18 to 35 in good health. Some clones in this sample may be carry-over from other donors' samples. The material sequenced was memory CD8+ T cells from PBMCs. Subset meaning: CD45RO+ cells pooled with CCR7-negative TemRA cells. CDR3 residues: CASSLRRIDGEQFF. The CDR3 DNA sequence: TGTGCCAGCAGCTTACGCCGGATTGACGGTGAGCAGTTCTTC. Filled out from reference TRBV11-1 and TRBJ2-1, the complete variable domain reads EAEVAQSPRYKITEKSQAVAFWCDPISGHATLYWYRQILGQGPELLVQFQDESVVDDSQLPKDRFSAERLKGVDSTLKIQPAELGDSAMYLCASSLRRIDGEQFFGPGTRLTVL.